The rows below give T cell receptor beta chains drawn from one sample of a study of blood T cell repertoires in COVID-19. Profiled with immunoSEQ multiplex PCR; TCRdb holds only in-frame clones, not every one. The data contain 150,000 or so clones, around nine tenths of them singletons. Sample: peripheral blood. The origin of the receptors is an older woman with COVID-19, enrolled during active disease. The CDR3 runs from the conserved cysteine through the conserved F or W.

J gene	V gene	CDR3 length	CDR3 protein
TRBJ1-5	TRBV21-1	17	CASSKGRDRGLYQPQHF
TRBJ1-2	TRBV7-9	15	CASSLAGGQNYGYTF
TRBJ2-1	TRBV7-8	12	CASSSGGHEQFF
TRBJ2-1	TRBV24-1	12	CATRGDGTEQFF
TRBJ2-5	TRBV7-9	15	CASSQEEWNGETQYF
TRBJ1-5	TRBV7-2	15	CASSLDRGLNQPQHF
TRBJ2-1	TRBV5-4	16	CASSGSGARAYNEQFF
TRBJ2-3	TRBV5-1	20	CASRPLHGTSGEPSTDTQYF
TRBJ1-2	TRBV7-9	15	CASNSYQTVNYGYTF
TRBJ2-7	TRBV21-1	15	CASRAGHPLLGEQYF
TRBJ1-5	TRBV6-5	14	CASNQDYSNQPQHF
TRBJ2-5	TRBV24-1	15	CATSDPRRGVETQYF
TRBJ1-5	TRBV9	15	CASSTDRGPGQPQHF
TRBJ1-1	TRBV30	15	CAWSLNSGTGERAFF
TRBJ2-7	TRBV7-8	15	CASSTSGGSSYEQYF
TRBJ2-7	TRBV28	13	CASSFDFSYEQYF
TRBJ2-5	TRBV5-4	14	CASSGAGAGETQYF
TRBJ2-5	TRBV3-1/TRBV3-2	15	CASSQRYTGGETQYF
TRBJ1-2	TRBV29-1	12	CSDGGQGAGYTF
TRBJ1-1	TRBV19	17	CASSIDPLGRGPTEAFF
TRBJ2-3	TRBV5-1	13	CASSAGTTDTQYF
TRBJ1-4	TRBV19	14	CASRTPGGGEKLFF
TRBJ1-6	TRBV7-8	17	CASSTRTGSSYNSPLHF
TRBJ1-1	TRBV3-1/TRBV3-2	15	CASSPSTGRNTEAFF
TRBJ1-4	TRBV29-1	12	CSVSGGDEKLFF
TRBJ1-6	TRBV19	15	CASDSRSSYNSPLHF
TRBJ2-7	TRBV10-3	13	CATAGQGSYEQYF
TRBJ2-7	TRBV18	15	CASSPMTGNPYEQYF
TRBJ2-1	TRBV7-2	15	CASSPERGAYNEQFF
TRBJ1-2	TRBV27	17	CASSLRTGTGGTYGYTF
TRBJ1-5	TRBV28	16	CASSLPSTGGHQPQHF
TRBJ2-5	TRBV6-1	16	CASSDRRGAGQETQYF
TRBJ2-6	TRBV2	14	CASRSGSGANVLTF